Listed below are T cell receptor beta chains from one sample, sequenced in a study of T cells after yellow fever vaccination. TCRdb reanalysed the 5' RACE reads using MiXCR and keeps one entry per CDR3 protein. Seen here are around 300,000 distinct CDR3 sequences, around 4.4% observed once, and the top ten hold approximately 20%. This specimen consisted of PBMCs, obtained 15 days after the yellow fever booster vaccination. The source of these receptors is a man aged 18 to 29 who received the YFV17D yellow fever vaccine. The CDR3 runs from the conserved cysteine through the conserved F or W. A D gene is named only where the DNA matches it firmly. Only some rows state a clone size, as once, few, many or a class for expanded clones.

V: TRBV7-2; size: many; D: -; length: 15; J: TRBJ2-5; CDR3: CASSPAGYIQETQYF; DNA: TGTGCCAGCTCCCCCGCGGGGTATATCCAAGAGACCCAGTACTTC
V: TRBV7-2; size: many; D: -; length: 14; J: TRBJ2-7; CDR3: CASSSWDGGYEQYF; DNA: TGTGCCAGCAGCTCCTGGGACGGCGGTTACGAGCAGTACTTC
V: TRBV29-1; size: -; D: -; length: 15; J: TRBJ1-5; CDR3: CSVAVGSYSNQPQHF; DNA: TGCAGCGTTGCCGTGGGTTCTTATAGCAATCAGCCCCAGCATTTT
V: TRBV7-2; size: many; D: TRBD1; length: 13; J: TRBJ1-2; CDR3: CASSSGQFYGYTF; DNA: TGTGCCAGCAGCTCGGGACAGTTCTATGGCTACACCTTC
V: TRBV6-5; size: -; D: -; length: 13; J: TRBJ2-7; CDR3: CASSSDFLGEQYF; DNA: TGTGCCAGCAGTTCAGACTTCCTAGGAGAGCAGTACTTC
V: TRBV20-1; size: many; D: TRBD1; length: 15; J: TRBJ1-5; CDR3: CSARVNRGGDQPQHF; DNA: TGCAGTGCTAGAGTTAACAGGGGTGGGGATCAGCCCCAGCATTTT
V: TRBV6-5; size: many; D: -; length: 17; J: TRBJ2-1; CDR3: CASSYRPLAKGHNEQFF; DNA: TGTGCCAGCAGTTACCGCCCGCTAGCGAAGGGACACAATGAGCAGTTCTTC
V: TRBV7-7; size: -; D: TRBD1; length: 19; J: TRBJ1-2; CDR3: CASSLEGGEQTGRGDGYTF; DNA: TGTGCTAGCAGCTTAGAGGGGGGGGAGCAGACAGGGAGAGGTGATGGCTACACCTTC
V: TRBV30; size: -; D: -; length: 13; J: TRBJ2-5; CDR3: CAWSVRGAGTQYF; DNA: TGTGCCTGGAGTGTACGGGGTGCGGGGACCCAGTACTTC
V: TRBV15; size: -; D: -; length: 16; J: TRBJ2-2; CDR3: CATRGFGQGSTGELFF; DNA: TGTGCCACCAGGGGTTTTGGCCAGGGAAGCACCGGGGAGCTGTTTTTT
V: TRBV7-2; size: few; D: TRBD1; length: 17; J: TRBJ1-2; CDR3: CASTLRQGAGVNYGYTF; DNA: TGTGCCAGCACCCTTCGACAGGGGGCGGGAGTAAACTATGGCTACACCTTC
V: TRBV27; size: many; D: TRBD1; length: 17; J: TRBJ1-1; CDR3: CASSLGDREGQNTEAFF; DNA: TGTGCCAGCAGTTTAGGGGACAGGGAGGGCCAGAACACTGAAGCTTTCTTT
V: TRBV20-1; size: many; D: -; length: 15; J: TRBJ1-5; CDR3: CSAREGETGNQPQHF; DNA: TGCAGTGCTAGAGAGGGGGAAACGGGCAATCAGCCCCAGCATTTT
V: TRBV6-5; size: -; D: -; length: 14; J: TRBJ2-5; CDR3: CASSRTQLQETQYF; DNA: TGTGCCAGCAGCCGGACCCAATTGCAGGAGACCCAGTACTTC
V: TRBV6-1; size: many; D: -; length: 12; J: TRBJ1-5; CDR3: CASRQLNQPQHF; DNA: TGTGCCAGCAGACAGCTTAATCAGCCCCAGCATTTT
V: TRBV10-3; size: -; D: TRBD1; length: 13; J: TRBJ1-1; CDR3: CAVGQGRIAEAFF; DNA: TGTGCCGTAGGACAGGGCCGAATAGCTGAAGCTTTCTTT
V: TRBV4-2; size: -; D: -; length: 18; J: TRBJ2-7; CDR3: CASSQDQVEGQELREQYF; DNA: TGTGCCAGCAGCCAAGATCAGGTTGAGGGGCAGGAATTACGGGAGCAGTACTTC
V: TRBV7-2; size: many; D: -; length: 14; J: TRBJ1-2; CDR3: CASSLETEIYGYTF; DNA: TGTGCCAGCAGCTTAGAAACAGAGATCTATGGCTACACCTTC
V: TRBV4-1; size: -; D: -; length: 15; J: TRBJ1-1; CDR3: CASSQLAGVGTEAFF; DNA: TGCGCCAGCAGCCAACTCGCAGGGGTAGGAACTGAAGCTTTCTTT
V: TRBV4-3; size: -; D: -; length: 16; J: TRBJ2-3; CDR3: CASSREMEGGTDTQYF; DNA: TGCGCCAGCAGCCGAGAAATGGAAGGGGGCACAGATACGCAGTATTTT
V: TRBV4-3; size: -; D: -; length: 14; J: TRBJ1-1; CDR3: CASSPSGVNTEAFF; DNA: TGCGCCAGCAGCCCGAGTGGCGTGAACACTGAAGCTTTCTTT
V: TRBV5-1; size: few; D: -; length: 17; J: TRBJ1-1; CDR3: CASSLDIGGAGNTEAFF; DNA: TGCGCCAGCAGCTTGGATATTGGGGGGGCAGGGAACACTGAAGCTTTCTTT
V: TRBV10-2; size: few; D: -; length: 11; J: TRBJ2-3; CDR3: CASSLTHTQYF; DNA: TGCGCCAGCAGCCTTACACATACGCAGTATTTT
V: TRBV7-9; size: few; D: -; length: 13; J: TRBJ1-4; CDR3: CASSLVLSEKLFF; DNA: TGTGCCAGCAGCTTAGTCCTAAGCGAAAAACTGTTTTTT
V: TRBV18; size: few; D: -; length: 16; J: TRBJ1-3; CDR3: CASSPPRALIGNTIYF; DNA: TGTGCCAGCTCACCACCCCGAGCACTGATTGGAAACACCATATATTTT
V: TRBV6-2/TRBV6-3; size: many; D: -; length: 15; J: TRBJ2-4; CDR3: CASSTPGGQKNIQYF; DNA: TGTGCCAGCAGTACACCCGGGGGACAGAAAAACATTCAGTACTTC
V: TRBV11-2; size: many; D: -; length: 13; J: TRBJ2-1; CDR3: CASRKTGEDEQFF; DNA: TGTGCCAGCAGAAAAACGGGGGAGGATGAGCAGTTCTTC
V: TRBV4-1; size: few; D: -; length: 16; J: TRBJ2-1; CDR3: CASSQDRAAMYNEQFF; DNA: TGCGCCAGCAGCCAAGATCGGGCAGCGATGTACAATGAGCAGTTCTTC
V: TRBV21-1; size: few; D: -; length: 11; J: TRBJ1-2; CDR3: CASSKEFRAVF; DNA: TGTGCCAGCAGCAAAGAATTTCGGGCGGTCTTC
V: TRBV4-1; size: many; D: -; length: 15; J: TRBJ2-1; CDR3: CASSQGFEWGGEQFF; DNA: TGCGCCAGCAGCCAAGGGTTTGAGTGGGGCGGTGAGCAGTTCTTC
V: TRBV7-6; size: once; D: TRBD1; length: 17; J: TRBJ2-7; CDR3: CASSLGTGGAGDYEQYF; DNA: TGTGCCAGCAGCTTAGGGACAGGGGGCGCCGGAGACTACGAGCAGTACTTC
V: TRBV15; size: many; D: TRBD1; length: 14; J: TRBJ2-7; CDR3: CATSRGDSSYEQYF; DNA: TGTGCCACCAGCAGAGGGGACAGTTCCTACGAGCAGTACTTC
V: TRBV12-3/TRBV12-4; size: -; D: -; length: 13; J: TRBJ1-4; CDR3: CASTLTGSVKLFF; DNA: TGTGCCAGCACCTTAACAGGGTCGGTAAAGCTGTTTTTT
V: TRBV4-1; size: many; D: -; length: 13; J: TRBJ1-6; CDR3: CASSLEGSSPLHF; DNA: TGCGCCAGCAGCCTGGAGGGGAGTTCACCCCTCCACTTT
V: TRBV5-1; size: many; D: TRBD2; length: 17; J: TRBJ2-3; CDR3: CASSSRLSGGVTDTQYF; DNA: TGCGCCAGCAGCTCTCGACTTAGCGGGGGGGTTACAGATACGCAGTATTTT
V: TRBV3-1; size: -; D: -; length: 12; J: TRBJ2-5; CDR3: CASSHPQETQYF; DNA: TGTGCCAGCAGCCACCCCCAAGAGACCCAGTACTTC
V: TRBV29-1; size: few; D: TRBD1; length: 15; J: TRBJ1-1; CDR3: CSVVGTVGSNTEAFF; DNA: TGCAGCGTTGTCGGGACAGTGGGGAGCAACACTGAAGCTTTCTTT
V: TRBV27; size: many; D: TRBD2; length: 16; J: TRBJ2-1; CDR3: CASSQSPQRGMGEQFF; DNA: TGTGCCAGCAGTCAAAGCCCCCAGCGGGGGATGGGGGAGCAGTTCTTC
V: TRBV13; size: -; D: -; length: 15; J: TRBJ2-7; CDR3: CASSYLDRKSYEQYF; DNA: TGTGCCAGCAGCTACCTCGACAGAAAATCCTACGAGCAGTACTTC
V: TRBV5-1; size: many; D: -; length: 13; J: TRBJ1-1; CDR3: CASRVVQNTEAFF; DNA: TGCGCCAGCAGAGTAGTCCAGAACACTGAAGCTTTCTTT
V: TRBV6-1; size: many; D: -; length: 13; J: TRBJ1-5; CDR3: CASSDQGLQPQHF; DNA: TGTGCCAGCAGTGACCAGGGCCTACAGCCCCAGCATTTT
V: TRBV4-2; size: -; D: -; length: 16; J: TRBJ2-2; CDR3: CASSLYPGVTTGELFF; DNA: TGTGCCAGCAGCCTCTACCCCGGGGTAACTACCGGGGAGCTGTTTTTT
V: TRBV24-1; size: few; D: -; length: 11; J: TRBJ1-2; CDR3: CATAHAGGYTF; DNA: TGTGCCACCGCCCACGCTGGAGGCTACACCTTC
V: TRBV5-6; size: many; D: -; length: 13; J: TRBJ2-3; CDR3: CASSGTPKNTQYF; DNA: TGTGCCAGCAGCGGGACACCTAAAAATACGCAGTATTTT
V: TRBV10-2; size: many; D: -; length: 14; J: TRBJ2-5; CDR3: CASSAGGSGQSQYF; DNA: TGCGCCAGCAGTGCGGGGGGCTCCGGTCAGTCCCAGTACTTC
V: TRBV5-1; size: many; D: -; length: 15; J: TRBJ2-1; CDR3: CASSLAGLAYNEQFF; DNA: TGCGCCAGCAGCTTGGCCGGGCTAGCTTACAATGAGCAGTTCTTC
V: TRBV12-3/TRBV12-4; size: many; D: -; length: 17; J: TRBJ2-1; CDR3: CASSLSAGAVPFNEQFF; DNA: TGTGCCAGCAGTTTATCTGCAGGGGCGGTCCCCTTCAATGAGCAGTTCTTC
V: TRBV25-1; size: -; D: -; length: 12; J: TRBJ1-1; CDR3: CASRISNTEAFF; DNA: TGTGCCAGCAGGATATCGAACACTGAAGCTTTCTTT
V: TRBV20-1; size: few; D: -; length: 14; J: TRBJ1-3; CDR3: CSAQDPNSGNTIYF; DNA: TGCAGTGCGCAGGACCCAAACTCTGGAAACACCATATATTTT
V: TRBV4-2; size: many; D: TRBD2; length: 15; J: TRBJ2-7; CDR3: CASSQGTSGVYEQYF; DNA: TGTGCCAGCAGCCAAGGGACTAGCGGGGTCTACGAGCAGTACTTC
V: TRBV7-9; size: -; D: -; length: 15; J: TRBJ2-1; CDR3: CASSLGWVSYNEQFF; DNA: TGTGCCAGCAGCTTAGGGTGGGTTAGCTACAATGAGCAGTTCTTC
V: TRBV6-4; size: few; D: TRBD1; length: 15; J: TRBJ2-1; CDR3: CASSVDRGPGNEQFF; DNA: TGTGCCAGCAGTGTCGACAGGGGGCCCGGCAATGAGCAGTTCTTC
V: TRBV24-1; size: few; D: -; length: 14; J: TRBJ2-3; CDR3: CATSASDPVNTQYF; DNA: TGTGCCACCAGTGCCTCGGACCCAGTTAATACGCAGTATTTT
V: TRBV20-1; size: few; D: -; length: 13; J: TRBJ1-2; CDR3: CSAHRTENYGYTF; DNA: TGCAGTGCTCATCGGACGGAAAACTATGGCTACACCTTC
V: TRBV15; size: many; D: TRBD2; length: 17; J: TRBJ2-5; CDR3: CATSRDGRLAGEETQYF; DNA: TGTGCCACCAGCAGAGATGGCCGCCTAGCGGGGGAAGAGACCCAGTACTTC
V: TRBV12-3/TRBV12-4; size: many; D: TRBD2; length: 16; J: TRBJ2-3; CDR3: CASSSGLALSTDTQYF; DNA: TGTGCCAGCAGTTCGGGACTAGCGTTAAGCACAGATACGCAGTATTTT
V: TRBV5-1; size: many; D: -; length: 13; J: TRBJ1-2; CDR3: CASSPDGMSGYTF; DNA: TGCGCCAGCAGCCCTGACGGGATGAGTGGCTACACCTTC
V: TRBV7-6; size: many; D: -; length: 13; J: TRBJ2-7; CDR3: CASSSQVFYEQYF; DNA: TGTGCCAGCAGCTCCCAGGTGTTCTACGAGCAGTACTTC
V: TRBV5-6; size: many; D: TRBD1; length: 16; J: TRBJ2-2; CDR3: CASSLLGTGNTGELFF; DNA: TGTGCCAGCAGCTTGTTAGGGACAGGGAACACCGGGGAGCTGTTTTTT
V: TRBV12-3/TRBV12-4; size: few; D: TRBD2; length: 21; J: TRBJ2-3; CDR3: CASSLVRRGLAGHASTDTQYF; DNA: TGTGCCAGCAGTTTAGTAAGGAGGGGACTAGCGGGACATGCTAGCACAGATACGCAGTATTTT